The present TCR beta chain was sequenced within a study of response to subunit inactivated influenza vaccine. Study-wide results and limits: Seasonal influenza vaccination, on each occasion, was suggested by the authors to recruit few new T cells.

TCRdb fed the RT-PCR reads into MiXCR, producing one record per CDR3 protein. The sample lists some 800,000 distinct CDR3 sequences; 21% were seen once. This clonotype was observed a few times. What it binds is unknown. Germline lookup yields CDR1 SGHRS and CDR2 YFSETQ. Trimming removed 4 bases at V and 2 bases at J, with 10 bases between. The CDR3 loop spans 13 amino acids. This clonotype was sampled from a man aged 50-59 years who received an inactivated influenza vaccine. Material: PBMCs from blood, obtained 5 days after vaccination. The chain links TRBV5-1 to TRBJ2-7; no clear D. CDR3 protein: CASSKEGAYEQYF. The CDR3 nucleotides read TGCGCCAGCAGCAAGGAAGGAGCCTACGAGCAGTACTTC.